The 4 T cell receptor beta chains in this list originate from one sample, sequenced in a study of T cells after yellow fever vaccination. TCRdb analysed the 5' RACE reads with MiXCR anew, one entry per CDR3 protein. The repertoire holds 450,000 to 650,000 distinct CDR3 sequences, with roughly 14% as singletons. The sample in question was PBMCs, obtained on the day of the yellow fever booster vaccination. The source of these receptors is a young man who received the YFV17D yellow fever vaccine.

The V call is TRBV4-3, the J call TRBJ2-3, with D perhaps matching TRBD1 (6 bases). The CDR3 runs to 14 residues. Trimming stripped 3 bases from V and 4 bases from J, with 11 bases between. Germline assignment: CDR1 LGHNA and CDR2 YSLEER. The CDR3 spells CASSQDSGADTQYF. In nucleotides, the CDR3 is TGCGCCAGCAGCCAGGACAGTGGGGCAGATACGCAGTATTTT.

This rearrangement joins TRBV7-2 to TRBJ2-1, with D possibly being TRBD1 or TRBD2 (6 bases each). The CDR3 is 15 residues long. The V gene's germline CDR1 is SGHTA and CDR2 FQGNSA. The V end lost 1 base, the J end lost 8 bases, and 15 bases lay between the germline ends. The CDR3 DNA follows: TGTGCCAGCAGCTTAGTGGGGGGCGCAGGCGATGAGCAGTTCTTC. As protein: CASSLVGGAGDEQFF.

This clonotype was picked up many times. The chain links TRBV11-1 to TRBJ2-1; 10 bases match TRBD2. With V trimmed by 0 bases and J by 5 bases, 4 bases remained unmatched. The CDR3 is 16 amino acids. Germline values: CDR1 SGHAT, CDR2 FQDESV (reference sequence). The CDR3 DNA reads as TGTGCCAGCAGCTTAGCATTTACTAGCGGGGACAATGAGCAGTTCTTC. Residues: CASSLAFTSGDNEQFF.

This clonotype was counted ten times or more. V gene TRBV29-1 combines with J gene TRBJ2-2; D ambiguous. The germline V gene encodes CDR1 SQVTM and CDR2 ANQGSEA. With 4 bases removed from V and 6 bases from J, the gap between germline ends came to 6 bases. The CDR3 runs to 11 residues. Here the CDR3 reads CSVAVAGELFF. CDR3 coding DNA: TGCAGCGTTGCCGTAGCCGGGGAGCTGTTTTTT.